There are many counts of the clone carrying this T cell receptor beta chain. The antigen remains undetermined. Each CDR3 protein gets one entry after TCRdb re-called the 5' RACE reads with MiXCR. The sample lists 470,000 or so distinct CDR3 sequences; roughly 20% were seen once. Trimming removed 5 bases at V and 2 bases at J, with 12 bases between. This CDR3 has 14 residues. CDR1 is MNHEY and CDR2 is SVGEGT in the germline V gene. This specimen comes from a study of T-cell memory formation after mild COVID-19. Study findings and constraints: From day 15 to 85, contracting clones were balanced between CD4 and CD8, whereas later expanders leaned toward CD4+. The appearance of some responding clones in pre-infection memory suggested that cross-reactive memory joined. CD4+ contracting clones were mainly CM and EM; CD8+ ones, EMRA.

This chain connects TRBV6-2 or TRBV6-3 to TRBJ1-1, with TRBD1 as a possible D gene (6 bases). This TCR derives from an adult woman who had mild COVID-19 (a few samples of this study predate the infection). Cell type and time point are not known. Sequenced: PBMCs or a T cell subset sorted from them (not recorded which). The CDR3 protein is CASSLGGPNTEAFF. CDR3 nucleotide sequence: TGTGCCAGCAGTCTAGGGGGACCCAACACTGAAGCTTTCTTT.